This is a list of T cell receptor beta chains from one sample in a study of CD8+ T cells in alopecia areata. Profiling relied on immunoSEQ multiplex PCR, and the TCRdb table lists in-frame clones only, not all of them. The sample contains about 110,000 clones, 55% to 75% of which appear only once. The sequencing input was CD8+ T cells sorted from blood. Receptors were obtained from a human donor in good health. Each CDR3 is given with its conserved first and last residue. The D gene is left open where the match is weak. The listing skips clone size in some rows; elsewhere it reads once, few, many or a size class.

j_call d_call v_call cdr3_length clone_size cdr3_aa cdr3_nt
TRBJ2-2 NA TRBV6-5 14 NA CASSPYEGTGELFF TGTGCCAGCAGTCCCTACGAAGGCACCGGGGAGCTGTTTTTT
TRBJ1-1 NA TRBV29-1 11 NA CSVDRPREAFF TGCAGCGTTGATCGGCCACGTGAAGCTTTCTTT
TRBJ1-2 NA TRBV4-1 18 NA CASSQDAQGLGSNYGYTF TGCGCCAGCAGCCAAGACGCACAGGGACTTGGATCCAACTATGGCTACACCTTC
TRBJ2-6 NA TRBV2 17 few CASRGLGASMRANVLTF TGTGCCAGCAGGGGGCTGGGGGCATCAATGCGTGCCAACGTCCTGACTTTC
TRBJ2-7 TRBD1 TRBV5-6 13 once CASSAGTVGEQYF TGTGCCAGCAGCGCCGGGACAGTCGGGGAGCAGTACTTC
TRBJ2-1 NA TRBV5-1 17 NA CASSLVPSRSSYNEQFF TGCGCCAGCAGCTTGGTCCCTAGTCGAAGCTCCTACAATGAGCAGTTCTTC
TRBJ2-7 NA TRBV7-6 15 NA CASSQGTSEAYEQYF TGTGCCAGCAGCCAGGGGACCTCGGAAGCCTACGAGCAGTACTTC
TRBJ1-6 TRBD1 TRBV28 15 NA CASSFVEGAGSPLHF TGTGCCAGCAGTTTTGTAGAGGGGGCCGGTTCACCCCTCCACTTT
TRBJ2-1 TRBD2 TRBV19 18 NA CASSMSSGGRSTYNEQFF TGTGCCAGTAGTATGAGTAGCGGGGGGCGAAGTACCTACAATGAGCAGTTCTTC
TRBJ2-2 TRBD1 TRBV7-6 17 NA CASSYIRRQGGTGELFF TGTGCCAGCAGCTATATAAGGAGACAGGGTGGCACCGGGGAGCTGTTTTTT
TRBJ2-4 NA TRBV30 11 NA CALSRFNIQYF TGTGCTCTCAGCCGTTTCAACATTCAGTACTTC
TRBJ2-5 TRBD1 TRBV27 15 NA CASSLVDRGGETQYF TGTGCCAGCAGTTTAGTCGACAGGGGAGGAGAGACCCAGTACTTC
TRBJ1-2 TRBD1 TRBV27 12 NA CASLTATGGYTF TGTGCCAGCCTTACTGCGACAGGGGGCTACACCTTC
TRBJ2-2 NA TRBV9 14 NA CASSVEGSTGELFF TGTGCCAGCAGCGTAGAGGGGTCCACCGGGGAGCTGTTTTTT
TRBJ2-5 NA TRBV5-1 14 NA CASSFRGPQETQYF TGCGCCAGCAGCTTCCGAGGACCCCAAGAGACCCAGTACTTC
TRBJ2-7 TRBD1 TRBV6-5 15 NA CASSPRVQGLYEQYF TGTGCCAGCAGCCCAAGGGTACAGGGGCTATACGAGCAGTACTTC
TRBJ2-7 TRBD1 TRBV29-1 13 NA CSVGTGGPYEQYF TGCAGCGTGGGGACAGGGGGACCCTACGAGCAGTACTTC
TRBJ2-1 NA TRBV19 11 few CASSFSDEQFF TGTGCCAGTAGTTTTTCGGATGAGCAGTTCTTC
TRBJ1-6 NA TRBV6-5 14 NA CASGYEQAGSPLHF TGTGCCAGCGGTTACGAACAGGCCGGTTCACCCCTCCACTTT
TRBJ2-1 TRBD2 TRBV4-3 17 few CASSPSPAGGSYNEQFF TGCGCCAGCAGCCCCAGCCCAGCGGGGGGTTCCTACAATGAGCAGTTCTTC
TRBJ1-1 NA TRBV6-5 15 once CASSPLIFMNTEAFF TGTGCCAGCAGCCCCCTCATCTTCATGAACACTGAAGCTTTCTTT
TRBJ2-3 NA TRBV14 16 NA CASSHPRGAWTDTQYF TGTGCCAGCAGCCACCCGCGAGGGGCCTGGACAGATACGCAGTATTTT
TRBJ1-1 NA TRBV6-5 12 NA CASRGGRVEAFF TGTGCCAGCAGGGGGGGACGGGTTGAAGCTTTCTTT
TRBJ2-2 TRBD1 TRBV4-1 16 NA CASSQAVPGQGSELFF TGCGCCAGCAGCCAAGCCGTCCCGGGACAGGGGTCGGAGCTGTTTTTT
TRBJ1-2 TRBD1 TRBV13 18 NA CASSSDDRGPFPPGGYTF TGTGCCAGCAGCTCTGACGACAGGGGGCCCTTTCCTCCTGGTGGCTACACCTTC
TRBJ2-2 NA TRBV14 18 NA CASSQDKGRWGDTGELFF TGTGCCAGCAGCCAAGATAAAGGGCGATGGGGCGACACCGGGGAGCTGTTTTTT
TRBJ2-3 NA TRBV5-6 16 few CASSYRGGGRTDTQYF TGTGCCAGCAGCTACCGAGGAGGGGGCCGGACAGATACGCAGTATTTT
TRBJ2-1 TRBD1 TRBV10-3 17 NA CAISEWPQGATDNEQFF TGTGCCATCAGTGAGTGGCCCCAGGGGGCAACCGACAATGAGCAGTTCTTC
TRBJ1-1 NA TRBV19 8 few CGTLEAFF TGTGGGACGTTGGAAGCTTTCTTT
TRBJ2-1 NA TRBV7-6 14 few CASSLGGGANEQFF TGTGCCAGCAGCTTAGGAGGGGGGGCAAATGAGCAGTTCTTC
TRBJ2-3 TRBD2 TRBV28 17 few CASSLLLAGSGTDTQYF TGTGCCAGCAGTTTGTTACTAGCGGGATCCGGCACAGATACGCAGTATTTT
TRBJ2-3 NA TRBV28 13 NA CASSLFPGATQYF TGTGCCAGCAGTTTATTCCCCGGGGCTACGCAGTATTTT
TRBJ2-3 NA TRBV15 13 NA CATSTVPGDTQYF TGTGCCACCAGCACCGTCCCCGGAGATACGCAGTATTTT
TRBJ2-1 TRBD2 TRBV4-3 14 NA CASSQERGGYEQFF TGCGCCAGCAGCCAAGAGCGGGGGGGCTATGAGCAGTTCTTC
TRBJ1-1 NA TRBV2 14 NA CASGWDGGGTEAFF TGTGCCAGCGGGTGGGACGGCGGGGGGACTGAAGCTTTCTTT
TRBJ1-1 NA TRBV25-1 16 NA CASEGRADSWNTEAFF TGTGCCAGCGAGGGACGGGCAGATTCATGGAACACTGAAGCTTTCTTT
TRBJ2-7 NA TRBV15 13 few CATRPTGSYEQYF TGTGCCACCAGGCCCACAGGGTCCTACGAGCAGTACTTC
TRBJ2-7 TRBD1 TRBV4-1 14 NA CASSPGTGSYEQYF TGCGCCAGCAGCCCCGGGACAGGGTCCTACGAGCAGTACTTC
TRBJ2-3 NA TRBV7-6 8 few CAKDTQYF TGTGCCAAAGATACGCAGTATTTT
TRBJ2-3 TRBD2 TRBV9 20 few CASSTHEGLAGGPGTDTQYF TGTGCCAGCAGCACCCATGAAGGACTAGCGGGGGGGCCGGGCACAGATACGCAGTATTTT
TRBJ2-7 NA TRBV4-3 15 NA CASSAKVFSTYEQYF TGCGCCAGCAGCGCCAAGGTCTTCAGCACCTACGAGCAGTACTTC
TRBJ2-6 NA TRBV7-8 16 few CASSSIGSSGANVLTF TGTGCCAGCAGCTCGATAGGGTCGAGCGGGGCCAACGTCCTGACTTTC
TRBJ1-1 NA TRBV7-8 12 NA CASILPGTEAFF TGTGCCAGCATTTTGCCGGGGACTGAAGCTTTCTTT
TRBJ1-2 NA TRBV13 13 NA CASSLGTKYGYTF TGTGCCAGCAGCTTAGGCACCAAGTATGGCTACACCTTC
TRBJ2-3 NA TRBV9 12 once CASSVPQGTQYF TGTGCCAGCAGCGTACCCCAAGGTACGCAGTATTTT
TRBJ2-7 NA TRBV13 13 NA CASSSTTRLEQYF TGTGCCAGCAGCTCCACGACTCGACTCGAGCAGTACTTC
TRBJ2-1 NA TRBV5-6 14 NA CASSLGTSYNEQFF TGTGCCAGCAGCTTGGGGACCTCCTACAATGAGCAGTTCTTC
TRBJ1-2 NA TRBV2 13 NA CASSEVWQQGYTF TGTGCCAGCAGTGAAGTGTGGCAGCAGGGCTACACCTTC
TRBJ1-2 TRBD1 TRBV6-5 16 NA CASSYSTRQGDYGYTF TGTGCCAGCAGTTACTCGACCCGACAGGGTGACTATGGCTACACCTTC
TRBJ2-7 NA TRBV11-2 11 few CASSLTYEQYF TGTGCCAGCAGCTTAACCTACGAGCAGTACTTC
TRBJ2-3 TRBD2 TRBV6-1 15 NA CASGLAGGTFDTQYF TGTGCCAGCGGACTAGCGGGGGGAACATTCGATACGCAGTATTTT
TRBJ2-7 NA TRBV4-1 15 NA CASSQVVWSSYEQYF TGCGCCAGCAGCCAAGTCGTCTGGAGCTCCTACGAGCAGTACTTC
TRBJ1-1 NA TRBV27 14 NA CASSLSRGSTEAFF TGTGCCAGCAGTTTAAGTAGGGGTTCCACTGAAGCTTTCTTT
TRBJ2-7 TRBD2 TRBV29-1 18 NA CSVEVQTGLAGAHYEQYF TGCAGCGTTGAGGTCCAGACTGGACTAGCGGGGGCCCATTACGAGCAGTACTTC
TRBJ2-4 NA TRBV6-1 13 NA CASSNRAQNIQYF TGTGCCAGCAGTAACAGGGCACAAAACATTCAGTACTTC
TRBJ1-1 NA TRBV19 17 NA CASSTEMEPVGPKEAFF TGTGCCAGTAGTACCGAAATGGAACCGGTAGGACCCAAAGAAGCTTTCTTT
TRBJ2-3 NA TRBV30 15 NA CAWSVGGAGTDTQYF TGTGCCTGGAGTGTTGGGGGGGCCGGGACAGATACGCAGTATTTT
TRBJ2-1 TRBD2 TRBV28 16 NA CASTTSGGSAWNEQFF TGTGCCAGCACAACTAGCGGGGGGAGCGCCTGGAATGAGCAGTTCTTC
TRBJ1-1 NA TRBV19 12 few CASSIGNTEAFF TGTGCCAGTAGTATCGGTAACACTGAAGCTTTCTTT